This TCR beta chain is from a study of T-cell reconstitution after alpha-beta-depleted transplantation in children. Unique molecular identifiers were used to barcode this TCRbeta library. TCRdb re-called the PCR reads with MiXCR, one entry per CDR3 protein. Of around 600,000 distinct CDR3 sequences in the sample, about 23% were seen once. Study-wide results and caveats: Expanded graft clones, several hundred of them, were reportedly the source of alpha-beta T cells about two months after transplant. The main origin of T-cell counts and diversity one year after transplant was newly produced T cells.

Regarding this clonotype: What it recognizes is unknown.

Germline CDR1 is SQVTM and CDR2 is ANQGSEA. After removal of 4 bases from V and 0 bases from J, the junction contained 6 bases not matched to a gene. CDR3 length: 15 residues. The chain is built from TRBV29-1 and TRBJ2-1, with TRBD1 matching over 7 bases. The clonotype was recovered from a boy in the first two years of life who had a stem cell transplant for acute myeloid leukemia, so the T cells may come from the graft donor. Sequenced material: PBMCs, mostly from graft donor cells, taken 360 days after TCRalphabeta/CD19-depleted stem cell transplant. The CDR3 reads CSVVLQGSSYNEQFF. The CDR3 DNA sequence: TGCAGCGTTGTCTTACAGGGGAGCTCCTACAATGAGCAGTTCTTC.